This T cell receptor (beta chain) is from a study of identical twins. The CDR3 totals 13 residues. The germline V gene has CDR1 SQVTM and CDR2 ANQGSEA. The ends were cut back, 6 bases at V and 1 base at J, with 12 bases in the middle. This clonotype was observed a few times. TCRdb used MiXCR to reprocess the 5' RACE reads, holding one entry per CDR3 protein. This sample has 690,000 or so distinct CDR3 sequences, with around 8.6% found just once. A further study also used this sample, focusing on yellow fever vaccine responses in identical twins.

The TCR sequence derives from a woman aged 18-30 years in good health. Sequencing was done on a sample of PBMCs. The rearrangement joins TRBV29-1 to TRBJ1-1, with no clear D. The CDR3 nucleotides read TGCAGCGTCCACTTGAATTGGAACACTGAAGCTTTCTTT. Amino acid sequence: CSVHLNWNTEAFF. Drawing the rest from reference TRBV29-1 and TRBJ1-1, the complete variable domain is SAVISQKPSRDICQRGTSLTIQCQVDSQVTMMFWYRQQPGQSLTLIATANQGSEATYESGFVIDKFPISRPNLTFSTLTVSNMSPEDSSIYLCSVHLNWNTEAFFGQGTRLTVV.